These 19 T cell receptor beta chains were sequenced from one sample in a study of blood T cell repertoires in COVID-19. Clones were read by immunoSEQ multiplex PCR, and TCRdb kept only the in-frame ones, dropping some. The sample includes tens of thousands of clones, about 88% of them seen just once. The sequenced sample was peripheral blood. These receptors came from a human donor in a cohort sampled during active COVID-19.

This chain joins TRBV21-1 and TRBJ2-5; the table's TRBD1 call for D was not verified on the DNA. TRBV21-1 is a pseudogene. The CDR3 sequence is 13 residues long. The CDR3 DNA is TGTGCCAGCAGCTATAACAGGGAAGAGACCCAGTACTTC. This codes for CASSYNREETQYF.

In this sample, this clone turned up a few times. This sequence joins TRBV20-1 and TRBJ2-5, with D unclear. Germline-derived CDR1 and CDR2 are DFQATT and SNEGSKA (reference sequence). With 7 bases removed from V and 0 bases from J, the gap between germline ends came to 6 bases. The CDR3 covers 11 residues. CDR3 amino acids: CSVSYQETQYF. For the CDR3, the DNA is TGCAGTGTATCGTACCAAGAGACCCAGTACTTC.

The chain joins TRBV9 to TRBJ2-2, with TRBD2 matching over 13 bases. V lost 1 base, J lost 8 bases, and 11 bases stayed unmatched. CDR3 length: 18 amino acids. Germline lookup yields CDR1 SGDLS and CDR2 YYNGEE. This CDR3 is CASSVSFAGLAGPGELFF. Written as DNA, the CDR3 is TGTGCCAGCAGCGTAAGTTTTGCGGGACTAGCGGGACCTGGGGAGCTGTTTTTT.

The rearrangement links TRBV5-4 to TRBJ2-3, with 14 nucleotides matching TRBD2. The V segment lost 4 bases and the J segment 6 bases; nucleotides outside the gene matches: 7. Germline-derived CDR1 and CDR2 are SGHNT and YYREEE (reference sequence). The CDR3 is 16 residues long. CDR3 coding DNA: TGTGCCAGCAGCGGAGGACTAGCGGGGGGTTCCGATACGCAGTATTTT. Its protein product is CASSGGLAGGSDTQYF.

This chain links TRBV7-9 with TRBJ1-4; 8 bases are a match to TRBD1. With 5 bases clipped from V and 0 bases from J, the junction kept 11 bases outside the gene matches. Germline V lookup: CDR1 SEHNR, CDR2 FQNEAQ (reference sequence). The CDR3 is 18 residues long. The CDR3 bases are TGTGCCAGCAGCCAGAGGGGACAGGCAAGATCAACTAATGAAAAACTGTTTTTT. This codes for CASSQRGQARSTNEKLFF.

This clone showed up just once. The chain couples TRBV9 to TRBJ2-2; D ambiguous. V was clipped by 6 bases and J by 0 bases, with 3 bases between them. CDR1 and CDR2 (germline): SGDLS, YYNGEE. The CDR3 extends over 12 amino acids. In DNA, the CDR3 is TGTGCCAGCACCTCGAACACCGGGGAGCTGTTTTTT. It yields the protein CASTSNTGELFF.

This clone has just one count. This chain connects TRBV7-8 to TRBJ1-2; the match to TRBD1 covers 8 bases. V dropped 2 bases and J dropped 8; count of bases not matched to a gene: 4. CDR1 is SGHVS and CDR2 is FQNEAQ in the germline V gene. This CDR3 spans 13 amino acids. DNA for the CDR3: TGTGCCAGCAGCTTATCGACAGGGGAAGGCTACACCTTC. Protein: CASSLSTGEGYTF.

This chain connects TRBV10-3 to TRBJ2-2, with D possibly matching TRBD1 (6 bases). Trimming pared 7 bases from V and 3 bases from J, leaving 15 bases between. Germline V gene lookup returns CDR1 ENHRY and CDR2 SYGVKD. CDR3 length equals 15 residues. CDR3 nucleotide sequence: TGTGCCATCAACACAGGGAAGGTAGACACCGGGGAGCTGTTTTTT. Its protein product is CAINTGKVDTGELFF.

The CDR3 protein is CASSGGLALSSYNEQFF. Written as DNA, the CDR3 is TGTGCCAGCAGTGGGGGACTAGCACTGAGCTCCTACAATGAGCAGTTCTTC. The chain carries TRBV2 and TRBJ2-1, with 9 bases lining up with TRBD2. V lost 4 bases, J lost 0 bases, and 7 bases stayed unmatched. This CDR3 region has 17 residues. Germline assignment: CDR1 SNHLY and CDR2 FYNNEI.

The chain carries TRBV9 and TRBJ2-1, with D possibly TRBD2 on 5 matching bases. The CDR3 consists of 11 residues. Trimming left V 4 bases short and J 12 bases short, with 11 bases between. From germline, CDR1 is SGDLS and CDR2 YYNGEE. CDR3 DNA: TGTGCCAGCAGCAACCGGGATCTGCAGTTCTTC. Encoded protein: CASSNRDLQFF. Filled out from reference TRBV9 and TRBJ2-1, the complete variable domain reads DSGVTQTPKHLITATGQRVTLRCSPRSGDLSVYWYQQSLDQGLQFLIQYYNGEERAKGNILERFSAQQFPDLHSELNLSSLELGDSALYFCASSNRDLQFFGPGTRLTVL.

The chain couples TRBV6-5 to TRBJ1-1, with D perhaps matching TRBD1 (5 bases). Germline CDR1 MNHEY, CDR2 SVGAGI. The CDR3 consists of 13 residues. The V end lost 7 bases, the J end lost 2 bases, and 11 bases lay between the germline ends. The CDR3, as DNA: TGTGCCAGCACCTTGACAGTAAACACTGAAGCTTTCTTT. Its protein product is CASTLTVNTEAFF.

The rearrangement links TRBV24-1 to TRBJ2-1, with TRBD2 as a possible D gene (6 bases). The germline gives CDR1 KGHDR, CDR2 SFDVKD. CDR3 length: 14 residues. Trimming shortened V by 8 bases and J by 4 bases, and 14 bases separated the two germline ends. The CDR3 is CATKSGDPYNEQFF. In DNA form, the CDR3 reads TGTGCCACCAAGTCGGGGGATCCATACAATGAGCAGTTCTTC.

The chain joins TRBV6-6 to TRBJ2-7; D not resolved. Germline values: CDR1 MNHNY, CDR2 SVGAGI (reference sequence). The V and J ends lost 5 bases and 3 bases respectively, with 5 bases between them. The CDR3 runs to 11 residues. Here the CDR3 DNA reads TGTGCCAGCAGTAGCGTCTACGAGCAGTACTTC. Translated: CASSSVYEQYF.

The chain carries TRBV21-1 and TRBJ1-3; the DNA was not compared with TRBD1, the D call given in the table. TRBV21-1 represents a pseudogene. The CDR3 extends over 20 amino acids. CDR3 in amino acids: CASSKVLHRGGPYSGNTIYF. CDR3 DNA: TGTGCCAGCAGCAAAGTACTTCACAGGGGGGGCCCGTACTCTGGAAACACCATATATTTT.

V is TRBV3-1 (or the pseudogene TRBV3-2) and J is TRBJ2-2; 7 bases map to TRBD2. This CDR3 contains 15 residues. The V and J ends lost 4 bases and 4 bases, in that order; junction bases with no gene match: 6. Germline assignment: CDR1 LGHDT and CDR2 YNNKEL (reference sequence). CDR3: CASSRREGRTGELFF. The CDR3 DNA reads TGTGCCAGCAGCCGCAGGGAGGGACGCACCGGGGAGCTGTTTTTT.

The chain links TRBV7-3 to TRBJ1-2, with TRBD1 matching over 8 bases. The V gene's germline CDR1 is SGHTA and CDR2 FQGTGA. The V gene end was trimmed by 11 bases and the J gene end by 4 bases; junction bases not matched to a gene: 12. The CDR3 is made up of 14 amino acids. The CDR3 loop is CAQAGGPKIYGYTF. CDR3 nucleotide sequence: TGTGCCCAGGCAGGGGGCCCTAAAATCTATGGCTACACCTTC.

This clone was picked up one time. The gene calls are TRBV7-2 and TRBJ2-1; 13 bases agree with TRBD2. V trimming: 4 bases; J trimming: 12 bases; junction bases outside the gene matches: 9. The CDR3 has 15 residues. CDR1 and CDR2 from the germline V gene are SGHTA and FQGNSA. CDR3 nucleotides: TGTGCCAGCAGCTCCGGACTAGCGGGAGTTCTGTGGCAGTTCTTC. It translates to CASSSGLAGVLWQFF.

This clone was recorded once. This rearrangement joins TRBV5-6 to TRBJ2-4; 9 bases map to TRBD1. Germline V gene lookup returns CDR1 SGHDT and CDR2 YYEEEE. CDR3 size: 19 residues. The V gene end was trimmed by 3 bases and the J gene end by 0 bases; junction bases not matched to a gene: 13. The CDR3 nucleotides read TGTGCCAGCAGCTGGGGGTCCGGGACAGGGAATCTAGCCAAAAACATTCAGTACTTC. It encodes CASSWGSGTGNLAKNIQYF.

On this clone: Other DNA variants within this sample encode the same CDR3. The rearrangement joins TRBV18 to TRBJ2-7, with D tentatively TRBD1 (5 bases). In germline, CDR1 is KGHSH, CDR2 LQKENI. The CDR3 consists of 12 residues. Trimming cost V 2 bases and J 4 bases, with 6 bases left between them. DNA of the CDR3: TGTGCCAGCTCACCAGACAGTTACGAGCAGTACTTC. Translation gives CASSPDSYEQYF.